The 31 T cell receptor beta chains presented below share a single source sample, sequenced in a study of CD8+CD57+ T cells in acquired aplastic anemia. Whoever was chosen for sequencing had shown CD8+CD57+ cell expansion by flow cytometry. Genomic DNA constituted the template upon which TCR beta VDJ and CDR3 profiling was performed. TCRdb passed the reads through MiXCR, listing each CDR3 protein once. The sample contains about 160,000 distinct CDR3 sequences, roughly 43% of which appear only once. Input material: sorted CD4+, CD8+, or CD8+CD57+ T cells (not recorded which) from PBMCs. All receptors come from a human donor with aplastic anemia.

CDR3 DNA sequence: TGTGCCAGTAGGGTCGTAGGGGGAGATTCACCCCTCCACTTT. This encodes CASRVVGGDSPLHF. V gene TRBV19 combines with J gene TRBJ1-6; perhaps TRBD1 as D (6 bases). Trimming cost V 6 bases and J 8 bases, with 14 bases left between them. The CDR3 spans 14 residues. The germline CDR1 and CDR2 sequences are LNHDA and SQIVND (reference sequence). The full variable domain, in which reference TRBV19 and TRBJ1-6 provide the parts outside the CDR3, is DGGITQSPKYLFRKEGQNVTLSCEQNLNHDAMYWYRQDPGQGLRLIYYSQIVNDFQKGDIAEGYSVSREKKESFPLTVTSAQKNPTAFYLCASRVVGGDSPLHFGNGTRLTVT.

This clonotype was picked up many times. The chain couples TRBV7-9 to TRBJ1-5; TRBD1 might be the D (6 bases). The germline V gene encodes CDR1 SEHNR and CDR2 FQNEAQ (reference sequence). V lost 0 bases to trimming and J lost 5 bases, with 17 bases between them. The CDR3 spans 17 residues. The CDR3 region has the DNA TGTGCCAGCAGCTTAGCGGTGGGGGCGATTCGGGATCAGCCCCAGCATTTT. Translated: CASSLAVGAIRDQPQHF.

V usage is TRBV7-2 and J usage is TRBJ2-7; a weak D match, TRBD1 (5 bases). The CDR3 spans 12 residues. CDR1 and CDR2 from the germline V gene are SGHTA and FQGNSA. V lost 0 bases, J lost 7 bases, and 7 bases lay in between. CDR3 DNA: TGTGCCAGCAGCTTAGCGCAGGGTGAGCAGTACTTC. This sequence encodes CASSLAQGEQYF.

Only a few counts were recorded for this clonotype. In DNA form, the CDR3 reads TGTGCCTGGAGTCCGGACTCTAGCAATCAGCCCCAGCATTTT. Protein product: CAWSPDSSNQPQHF. The rearrangement links TRBV30 to TRBJ1-5; no clear D gene. The CDR3 has 14 residues. Germline V gene lookup returns CDR1 GTSNPN and CDR2 SVGIG (reference sequence). Trimming removed 2 bases from V and 0 bases from J, with 8 bases in between.

DNA for the CDR3: TGCACCGCGGAGGGGCCGTCCTACAATGAGCAGTTCTTC. Protein: CTAEGPSYNEQFF. The chain employs TRBV20-1 and TRBJ2-1, with a possible D match to TRBD2 (6 bases). CDR1 is DFQATT and CDR2 is SNEGSKA in the germline V gene (reference sequence). This CDR3 region has 13 residues.

The chain uses TRBV19 and TRBJ1-5; possibly TRBD1 for D (6 bases). CDR1 and CDR2 from the germline V gene are LNHDA and SQIVND (reference sequence). The length of the CDR3 is 15 residues. V was clipped by 4 bases and J by 3 bases, with 13 bases between them. This CDR3 is CASSTYREINQPQHF. The CDR3 DNA follows: TGTGCCAGTAGTACTTACAGGGAGATCAATCAGCCCCAGCATTTT.

The chain is built from TRBV6-1 and TRBJ1-5; TRBD1 is a possible D gene (6 bases). The CDR3 loop spans 16 amino acids. The V gene's germline CDR1 is MNHNS and CDR2 SASEGT. The V end lost 2 bases, the J end lost 5 bases, and 16 bases lay between the germline ends. CDR3 nucleotides: TGTGCCAGCAGTGAAACTTCTGGGGGCCTGGATCAGCCCCAGCATTTT. Protein product: CASSETSGGLDQPQHF.

The gene calls are TRBV6-5 and TRBJ2-4; TRBD1 might be the D (6 bases). The germline V and J ends were trimmed by 4 bases and 6 bases, with 13 bases remaining between them. CDR1 and CDR2 from the germline V gene are MNHEY and SVGAGI. The length of the CDR3 is 14 residues. The CDR3 loop reads CASSSQGQGNIQYF. CDR3 sequence (DNA): TGTGCCAGCAGTTCCCAGGGGCAAGGAAACATTCAGTACTTC.

This clonotype occurred many times. The chain combines TRBV7-2 with TRBJ1-1; 7 bases are shared with TRBD1. The J segment lost 5 bases and the V segment lost 5 bases, leaving 5 bases of the junction unmatched. The CDR3 sequence is 13 residues long. Germline values: CDR1 SGHTA, CDR2 FQGNSA. CDR3 nucleotides: TGTGCCAGCAGCGCCGACAGGGAGACTGAAGCTTTCTTT. This codes for CASSADRETEAFF.

Comment on this clonotype: With a much larger clone just one base away, this may be a read error. The CDR3 loop reads CASRTGAYEQYF. CDR3 in DNA: TGTGCCAGCAGGACAGGGGCCTACGAGCAGTACTTC. The chain uses TRBV7-2 and TRBJ2-7, with 8 bases lining up with TRBD1. CDR3 size: 12 residues. Germline CDR1 reads SGHTA; CDR2 reads FQGNSA. The V and J ends lost 6 bases and 2 bases, in that order; junction bases with no gene match: 0.

The chain links TRBV11-1 to TRBJ2-1; 7 nucleotides align to TRBD2. The V gene end was trimmed by 8 bases and the J gene end by 5 bases; junction bases not matched to a gene: 15. CDR3 size: 16 residues. CDR1 and CDR2 (germline): SGHAT, FQDESV (reference sequence). CDR3 in amino acids: CASGGGGSDVDNEQFF. CDR3 DNA: TGTGCCAGCGGGGGAGGCGGGAGTGATGTGGACAATGAGCAGTTCTTC.

This clonotype occurred many times. V usage is TRBV19 and J usage is TRBJ2-7, with a possible D match to TRBD1 (6 bases). V lost 6 bases to trimming and J lost 4 bases, with 16 bases between them. CDR3 length: 14 amino acids. Per the germline V gene, CDR1 is LNHDA and CDR2 is SQIVND (reference sequence). CDR3 sequence reads: CASRDSGGRYEQYF. The CDR3 nucleotides are TGTGCCAGTAGGGACAGTGGTGGTAGGTACGAGCAGTACTTC.

The gene calls are TRBV18 and TRBJ2-3; D ambiguous. CDR1 KGHSH and CDR2 LQKENI come from the germline V gene. CDR3 size: 15 residues. The V and J ends lost 2 bases and 2 bases respectively, with 11 bases between them. The CDR3 protein is CASSPKDGHTDTQYF. In DNA, the CDR3 is TGTGCCAGCTCACCAAAGGACGGTCACACAGATACGCAGTATTTT.

This clonotype was observed many times. This chain connects TRBV7-2 to TRBJ1-1; D is unresolved. Germline V CDR1 and CDR2: SGHTA, FQGNSA. Trimming stripped 1 base from V and 0 bases from J, with 9 bases between. The CDR3 length is 15 residues. CDR3 residues: CASSLEPQVNTEAFF. CDR3 coding DNA: TGTGCCAGCAGCTTAGAGCCCCAGGTGAACACTGAAGCTTTCTTT.

This clonotype occurred many times. The chain employs TRBV5-8 and TRBJ2-3; no reliable D call. CDR1 SGHTS and CDR2 YDEGEE come from the germline V gene. V gave up 2 bases and J gave up 4 bases, with 11 bases separating them. The CDR3 has 14 amino acids. CDR3 region: CASSFSANPDTQYF. In DNA, the CDR3 is TGTGCCAGCAGCTTTTCGGCCAACCCAGATACGCAGTATTTT. The complete variable domain, with remaining parts taken from reference TRBV5-8 and TRBJ2-3, reads EAGVTQSPTHLIKTRGQQATLRCSPISGHTSVYWYQQALGLGLQFLLWYDEGEERNRGNFPPRFSGRQFPNYSSELNVNALELEDSALYLCASSFSANPDTQYFGPGTRLTVL.

This clonotype was picked up many times. V is TRBV20-1 and J is TRBJ2-7; the match to TRBD2 covers 8 bases. The trim removed 3 bases at V and 7 bases at J, leaving 11 bases unmatched. CDR3 length equals 14 residues. Per germline, CDR1 DFQATT and CDR2 SNEGSKA (reference sequence). CDR3 nucleotides: TGCAGTGCTAGTAGGGCGGGAGGTCCAGGGGAGCAGTACTTC. Translation gives CSASRAGGPGEQYF.

The rearrangement joins TRBV7-6 to TRBJ2-7, with D perhaps matching TRBD1 (5 bases). V lost 0 bases to trimming and J lost 2 bases, with 14 bases between them. The CDR3 totals 16 residues. The germline V gene encodes CDR1 SGHVS and CDR2 FNYEAQ. The CDR3 protein is CASSLASRESTYEQYF. In nucleotides, the CDR3 is TGTGCCAGCAGCTTAGCGTCCAGGGAATCCACCTACGAGCAGTACTTC. The full variable domain, completed using reference TRBV7-6 and TRBJ2-7, is GAGVSQSPRYKVTKRGQDVALRCDPISGHVSLYWYRQALGQGPEFLTYFNYEAQQDKSGLPNDRFSAERPEGSISTLTIQRTEQRDSAMYRCASSLASRESTYEQYFGPGTRLTVT.

Ten or more counts support this clonotype. The chain recombines TRBV2 with TRBJ2-3; D may be TRBD2 (6 bases). The CDR3 is made up of 14 amino acids. Deletions cut 5 bases from V and 1 base from J, with 10 bases between. Per the germline V gene, CDR1 is SNHLY and CDR2 is FYNNEI. The DNA for the CDR3 is TGTGCCAGCAGTACGACGGGAGGCACAGATACGCAGTATTTT. It translates to CASSTTGGTDTQYF.

The table lists this clonotype with many counts. The chain has TRBV13 and TRBJ2-7; possible D gene TRBD2, 5 bases. Germline V gene sequence: CDR1 PRHDT, CDR2 FYEKMQ (reference sequence). The CDR3 consists of 14 residues. The ends were cut back, 2 bases at V and 4 bases at J, with 12 bases in the middle. CDR3 sequence: CASSLTGSVYEQYF. The CDR3 coding sequence is TGTGCCAGCAGCTTAACGGGATCCGTTTACGAGCAGTACTTC.

The chain links TRBV15 to TRBJ2-7, with TRBD1 matching over 10 bases. This CDR3 is 20 amino acids long. V shed 1 base, J shed 2 bases, and the junction held 17 bases outside the gene matches. Germline values: CDR1 LNHNV, CDR2 YYDKDF (reference sequence). Here the CDR3 reads CATSRVAFDRGLFNPYEQYF. In DNA, the CDR3 is TGTGCCACCAGCAGAGTAGCATTTGACAGGGGGCTATTTAACCCCTACGAGCAGTACTTC.

This chain connects TRBV19 to TRBJ1-1; D gene ambiguous. Germline CDR1 LNHDA, CDR2 SQIVND (reference sequence). The CDR3 runs 11 residues. V dropped 2 bases and J dropped 6 bases, with 4 bases sitting between them. The CDR3 spells CASSIKAEAFF. The CDR3 DNA is TGTGCCAGTAGTATAAAGGCTGAAGCTTTCTTT.

A word on this clonotype: Because the CDR3 is missing its conserved closing phenylalanine or tryptophan, this is likely a read error. The chain joins TRBV12-3 or TRBV12-4 to TRBJ2-5; D might be TRBD1 (6 bases). This CDR3 comprises 15 residues. Between the trimmed V and J ends, which lost 1 base and 5 bases, there was a span of 14 bases. The CDR3 DNA reads TGTGCCAGCAGTTTAGGAGTCAACAGGGCGGAGACCCAGTACCTC. Translation gives CASSLGVNRAETQYL.

On this clonotype: This may be a read error, as it is one base from a much larger clone. This chain joins TRBV6-2 or TRBV6-3 and TRBJ1-1; the match to TRBD1 covers 8 bases. Losses at the gene ends were 6 bases for V and 6 bases for J; bases not matched to a gene: 9. The CDR3 length is 14 residues. Looked up from germline, CDR1 is MNHEY and CDR2 is SVGEGT. The CDR3 here is CASRPSGTGPEAFF. For the CDR3, the DNA is TGTGCCAGCAGACCGTCCGGGACAGGCCCTGAAGCTTTCTTT.

This clonotype appeared many times. The V and J genes are TRBV2 and TRBJ1-1; D gene uncertain. Trimming pared 7 bases from V and 6 bases from J, leaving 15 bases between. The CDR3 consists of 13 residues. CDR1 SNHLY and CDR2 FYNNEI come from the germline V gene. The chain's CDR3 is CASTMAVDAEAFF. The CDR3 DNA is TGTGCCAGCACAATGGCAGTGGACGCTGAAGCTTTCTTT.

This clonotype was picked up many times. The chain links TRBV9 to TRBJ2-2; unclear D gene. Germline CDR1 is SGDLS and CDR2 is YYNGEE. The CDR3 runs 14 residues. V lost 2 bases and J lost 1, with 6 bases in between. CDR3 protein: CASSVELNTGELFF. The CDR3 DNA reads as TGTGCCAGCAGCGTGGAACTGAACACCGGGGAGCTGTTTTTT. Based on the CDR3 plus reference TRBV9 and TRBJ2-2, the full variable domain is DSGVTQTPKHLITATGQRVTLRCSPRSGDLSVYWYQQSLDQGLQFLIQYYNGEERAKGNILERFSAQQFPDLHSELNLSSLELGDSALYFCASSVELNTGELFFGEGSRLTVL.

A note on this clonotype: It may be a read error: a sequence one base away is much more abundant. The chain has TRBV5-4 and TRBJ1-1; D gene ambiguous. The CDR3 length is 13 residues. Germline CDR1 is SGHNT and CDR2 is YYREEE (reference sequence). CDR3 sequence: CASSLGSWAEACF. The CDR3 DNA sequence: TGTGCCAGCAGCTTGGGCAGCTGGGCTGAAGCTTGCTTT.

This clonotype was detected many times. The chain uses TRBV24-1 and TRBJ2-3; no firm D call. Trimming cost V 3 bases and J 4 bases, with 16 bases left between them. Germline lookup yields CDR1 KGHDR and CDR2 SFDVKD. There are 16 residues in the CDR3. CDR3 in amino acids: CATSDPDAASADTQYF. The CDR3 DNA sequence: TGTGCCACCAGTGATCCGGACGCAGCCAGCGCAGATACGCAGTATTTT.

This clonotype was seen a few times. The CDR3 loop reads CASAGQGRGEQYF. The CDR3 bases are TGTGCCAGCGCCGGACAGGGTCGCGGCGAGCAGTACTTC. V gene TRBV19 combines with J gene TRBJ2-7, with 8 positions matching TRBD1. CDR1 is LNHDA, CDR2 SQIVND, per germline (reference sequence). CDR3 length equals 13 residues. The V segment lost 9 bases and the J segment 6 bases; nucleotides outside the gene matches: 10.

The chain combines TRBV9 with TRBJ2-2, with no clear D. The CDR3 runs to 12 residues. Trimming removed 5 bases at V and 9 bases at J, with 11 bases between. CDR1 and CDR2 from the germline V gene are SGDLS and YYNGEE. CDR3 bases: TGTGCCAGCAGTCGTAGTGACCGGGAGCTGTTTTTT. Its translation is CASSRSDRELFF.

The chain is built from TRBV12-3 or TRBV12-4 and TRBJ1-5; unclear D gene. The CDR3 spans 11 residues. Trimming took off 1 base at V and 9 bases at J, with 4 bases between the two ends. CDR3 protein: CASSLVPPQHF. In DNA, the CDR3 is TGTGCCAGCAGTTTAGTACCGCCCCAGCATTTT.

This clonotype was seen at least ten times. The chain carries TRBV5-1 and TRBJ2-5; D is perhaps TRBD2 (5 bases). The V gene lost 2 bases and the J gene lost 1 base, with 6 bases spanning the gap. CDR3 length: 13 residues. Per germline, CDR1 SGHRS and CDR2 YFSETQ. CDR3 sequence: CASSLTSQETQYF. In DNA, the CDR3 is TGCGCCAGCAGCTTAACTAGCCAAGAGACCCAGTACTTC.